What follows are 26 T cell receptor beta chains derived from one specimen sequenced in a study of T cell responses to AZD1222 COVID-19 vaccine. Libraries were prepared by immunoSEQ multiplex PCR; TCRdb keeps only in-frame clonotypes and omits some of them. Seen here are 150,000 to 200,000 clones, just under 90% observed once, and the top ten hold 6.1%. The sample consisted of peripheral blood, taken on day 0 of AZD1222 vaccination. These receptors came from an adult in good health.

The rearrangement links TRBV5-5 to TRBJ1-5; D remains ambiguous. CDR1 and CDR2 (germline): SGHKS, YYEKEE (reference sequence). The CDR3 extends over 14 amino acids. Trimming removed 1 base at V and 7 bases at J, with 12 bases between. The CDR3: CASSLLGKEQPQHF. CDR3 sequence (DNA): TGTGCCAGCAGCTTGTTGGGCAAAGAGCAGCCCCAGCATTTT.

The rearrangement links TRBV28 to TRBJ1-1; TRBD1 is a possible D gene (5 bases). CDR3 length: 15 residues. Trimming shortened V by 6 bases and J by 6 bases, and 20 bases separated the two germline ends. Germline V gene sequence: CDR1 MDHEN, CDR2 SYDVKM. The CDR3 spells CASSRTWGVAPEAFF. The CDR3 nucleotides are TGTGCCAGCAGCCGAACCTGGGGGGTGGCCCCTGAAGCTTTCTTT.

V gene TRBV28 combines with J gene TRBJ2-7, with TRBD2 matching over 7 bases. The germline CDR1 and CDR2 sequences are MDHEN and SYDVKM. CDR3 length: 15 residues. Unmatched junction bases numbered 10, after V lost 8 bases and J lost 0 bases. The CDR3 DNA is TGTGCCAGCCTGGGGGGGTCGACGGCCTCCTACGAGCAGTACTTC. It translates to CASLGGSTASYEQYF.

V gene TRBV6-6 combines with J gene TRBJ2-2; 8 nucleotides align to TRBD2. Germline trimming cut 6 bases from V and 7 bases from J; bases unmatched to any gene: 4. CDR3 size: 13 residues. Germline lookup yields CDR1 MNHNY and CDR2 SVGAGI (reference sequence). DNA for the CDR3: TGTGCCAGCAGCGGGGGGGGAAGCGGGGAGCTGTTTTTT. It is translated as CASSGGGSGELFF.

This clone was seen a single time. The V gene is TRBV9, the J gene TRBJ1-1; D gene unclear. The V gene's germline CDR1 is SGDLS and CDR2 YYNGEE. The CDR3 sequence is 17 residues long. V was cut by 3 bases and J by 2 bases, with 20 bases left in between. In DNA form, the CDR3 reads TGTGCCAGCAGCGCCGGGGAGACGTTTCGATTAAACACTGAAGCTTTCTTT. This gives the protein CASSAGETFRLNTEAFF.

The genes are TRBV19 and TRBJ2-1, with 8 nucleotides matching TRBD2. Germline-derived CDR1 and CDR2 are LNHDA and SQIVND (reference sequence). The trim removed 7 bases at V and 5 bases at J, leaving 13 bases unmatched. The CDR3 contains 16 residues. The DNA of the CDR3 is TGTGCCAGTACCCCGGGACTAGTCAATTCCCACAATGAGCAGTTCTTC. Translating it yields CASTPGLVNSHNEQFF.

The gene calls are TRBV21-1 and TRBJ1-5; TRBD1, the D gene given by the table, was not confirmed from the DNA. TRBV21-1 constitutes a pseudogene. The length of the CDR3 is 19 residues. The CDR3 nucleotides read TGTGCCAGCAGCAAAGGTAGAAGAACAGGGCTGTCTTGCAATCAGCCCCAGCATTTT. Protein sequence: CASSKGRRTGLSCNQPQHF.

This rearrangement joins TRBV28 to TRBJ1-5; no clear D. This CDR3 contains 11 residues. The V end was cut by 5 bases, the J end by 6 bases, with 5 bases between. Germline-derived CDR1 and CDR2 are MDHEN and SYDVKM. The CDR3, as DNA: TGTGCCAGCAGTCAAATTCAGCCCCAGCATTTT. Translating gives CASSQIQPQHF.

The chain couples TRBV28 to TRBJ1-5; 8 positions agree with TRBD1. V lost 6 bases to trimming and J lost 10 bases; unmatched junction nucleotides: 11. CDR1 and CDR2 (germline): MDHEN, SYDVKM. This CDR3 spans 14 amino acids. The CDR3, as DNA: TGTGCCAGCAGACTAAAGGACAGGGTAGAACCCCAGCATTTT. Translating gives CASRLKDRVEPQHF.

The chain has TRBV28 and TRBJ1-2; maybe TRBD1 (6 bases). The germline V gene has CDR1 MDHEN and CDR2 SYDVKM. The CDR3 is 13 amino acids. Trimming took 6 bases from V and 4 from J, leaving 12 bases between them. In nucleotides, the CDR3 is TGTGCCAGCAGCTACCGGACAGTCTATGGCTACACCTTC. As protein: CASSYRTVYGYTF.

This chain connects TRBV6-5 to TRBJ2-7, with a tentative D call TRBD2 (5 bases). The CDR3 contains 14 residues. Deletions cut 7 bases from V and 2 bases from J, with 15 bases between. Looked up from germline, CDR1 is MNHEY and CDR2 is SVGAGI. DNA of the CDR3: TGTGCCAGCACCCGAACGGGAAGGACCTACGAGCAGTACTTC. This codes for CASTRTGRTYEQYF.

The table lists this clone with a few counts. The sample has other DNA sequences that encode this CDR3 too. V and J are TRBV19 and TRBJ1-4, with 9 bases that match TRBD1. V lost 4 bases to trimming and J lost 8 bases; unmatched junction nucleotides: 8. This CDR3 comprises 15 residues. Germline V gene data show CDR1 as LNHDA and CDR2 as SQIVND (reference sequence). The CDR3, as DNA: TGTGCCAGTAGTACCCCGGGACAGGGAGGCGAAAAACTGTTTTTT. Its protein is CASSTPGQGGEKLFF.

The rearrangement joins TRBV19 to TRBJ2-3, with D maybe TRBD2 (7 bases). CDR3 length: 17 amino acids. The V end was cut by 7 bases, the J end by 0 bases, with 20 bases between. CDR1 LNHDA and CDR2 SQIVND come from the germline V gene (reference sequence). This CDR3 reads CASNDPRGADSTDTQYF. For the CDR3, the DNA is TGTGCCAGTAATGATCCTCGGGGGGCGGATAGCACAGATACGCAGTATTTT.

The rearrangement uses TRBV3-1 (or the pseudogene TRBV3-2) and TRBJ2-3; D is perhaps TRBD1 or TRBD2 (5 bases each). CDR1 and CDR2 (germline): LGHDT, YNNKEL (reference sequence). V shed 4 bases and J shed 6 bases, with 14 bases lying between them. This CDR3 has 14 amino acids. The CDR3 coding sequence is TGTGCCAGCAGCCGAGCCCCCGGGACGGATACGCAGTATTTT. As protein: CASSRAPGTDTQYF.

The CDR3 DNA is TGTGCCAGCAGTCGGGACCGGGCGGGGAACTATGGCTACACCTTC. It encodes CASSRDRAGNYGYTF. The chain combines TRBV6-5 with TRBJ1-2; possibly TRBD1 for D (5 bases). The V end lost 5 bases, the J end lost 2 bases, and 15 bases lay between the germline ends. The germline V gene has CDR1 MNHEY and CDR2 SVGAGI. The length of the CDR3 is 15 residues.

Here the CDR3 reads CASSLLFRPSGDNSPLHF. CDR3 DNA sequence: TGTGCCAGCAGCTTATTATTTCGTCCGTCGGGGGATAATTCACCCCTCCACTTT. The chain has TRBV7-6 and TRBJ1-6, with D possibly matching TRBD1 (5 bases). This CDR3 comprises 18 residues. Germline V lookup: CDR1 SGHVS, CDR2 FNYEAQ. V lost 2 bases to trimming and J lost 5 bases, with 19 bases between them.

V gene TRBV2 combines with J gene TRBJ1-2, with D possibly matching TRBD1 (5 bases). The CDR3 consists of 14 residues. CDR1 is SNHLY and CDR2 is FYNNEI in the germline V gene. V was cut by 6 bases and J by 2 bases, with 13 bases left in between. The CDR3 bases are TGTGCCAGCAGGAAAGACAGTCCCAACTATGGCTACACCTTC. Translated: CASRKDSPNYGYTF.

This chain connects TRBV14 to TRBJ1-2; perhaps TRBD1 as D (5 bases). Trimming took off 4 bases at V and 7 bases at J, with 13 bases between the two ends. CDR1 and CDR2 (germline): SGHDN, FVKESK. The CDR3 has 13 residues. CDR3 in DNA: TGTGCCAGCAGCCTCGGGACTGTCCTTGGCTACACCTTC. This gives the protein CASSLGTVLGYTF.

This chain joins TRBV29-1 and TRBJ1-2; a possible D gene is TRBD1 (5 bases). The CDR3 sequence is 12 residues long. V dropped 5 bases and J dropped 4 bases, with 11 bases sitting between them. The germline CDR1 and CDR2 sequences are SQVTM and ANQGSEA. CDR3 in amino acids: CSVLGGSYGYTF. For the CDR3, the DNA is TGCAGCGTTCTTGGGGGAAGCTATGGCTACACCTTC.

The chain is built from TRBV5-1 and TRBJ1-2; D is ambiguous. With 0 bases removed from V and 5 bases from J, the gap between germline ends came to 5 bases. CDR3 size: 12 residues. Per the germline V gene, CDR1 is SGHRS and CDR2 is YFSETQ. CDR3 coding DNA: TGCGCCAGCAGCTTGGACCAGTATGGCTACACCTTC. Protein sequence: CASSLDQYGYTF. Full variable domain (rest looked up from reference TRBV5-1 and TRBJ1-2): KAGVTQTPRYLIKTRGQQVTLSCSPISGHRSVSWYQQTPGQGLQFLFEYFSETQRNKGNFPGRFSGRQFSNSRSEMNVSTLELGDSALYLCASSLDQYGYTFGSGTRLTVV.

The genes are TRBV30 and TRBJ2-1; 12 positions match TRBD2. Germline CDR1 is GTSNPN and CDR2 is SVGIG (reference sequence). CDR3 size: 14 residues. V gave up 7 bases and J gave up 6 bases; unmatched junction bases: 7. CDR3 DNA: TGTGCCTTATCGACTAGCGGGAGACTCAATGAGCAGTTCTTC. This codes for CALSTSGRLNEQFF.

This clone was observed a few times. J is TRBJ2-7 and V is TRBV7-9; 10 bases align to TRBD2. The junction had 4 bases not matched to a gene; V was cut back by 2 bases and J by 6 bases. The CDR3 extends over 14 amino acids. Germline V CDR1 and CDR2: SEHNR, FQNEAQ (reference sequence). As DNA, the CDR3 is TGTGCCAGCAGCTTAACAGTAGCGGGAGGCGAGCAGTACTTC. Translated, it gives CASSLTVAGGEQYF.

The rearrangement uses TRBV7-2 and TRBJ2-7; TRBD2 matches at 9 bases. The J segment lost 4 bases and the V segment lost 3 bases, leaving 4 bases of the junction unmatched. The germline V gene encodes CDR1 SGHTA and CDR2 FQGNSA. The CDR3 extends over 14 amino acids. This chain's CDR3 is CASSFAGGAYEQYF. In DNA, the CDR3 is TGTGCCAGCAGCTTCGCGGGGGGGGCATACGAGCAGTACTTC. Variable domain in full (rest from reference TRBV7-2 and TRBJ2-7): GAGVSQSPSNKVTEKGKDVELRCDPISGHTALYWYRQSLGQGLEFLIYFQGNSAPDKSGLPSDRFSAERTGGSVSTLTIQRTQQEDSAVYLCASSFAGGAYEQYFGPGTRLTVT.

The V gene is TRBV3-1 (or the pseudogene TRBV3-2), the J gene TRBJ1-5; no definite D call. The CDR3 runs 13 residues. Trimming left V 1 base short and J 9 bases short, with 10 bases between. Germline V gene sequence: CDR1 LGHDT, CDR2 YNNKEL (reference sequence). CDR3 region: CASSQGRERPQHF. The CDR3 bases are TGTGCCAGCAGCCAAGGGCGGGAGCGGCCCCAGCATTTT.

The rearrangement uses TRBV5-4 and TRBJ2-7; D is uncertain. Germline assignment: CDR1 SGHNT and CDR2 YYREEE (reference sequence). The CDR3 consists of 14 residues. V was clipped by 5 bases and J by 2 bases, with 14 bases between them. CDR3 in DNA: TGTGCCAGCAGTCCGGCCCCTGGCCCCTACGAGCAGTACTTC. Amino acids: CASSPAPGPYEQYF.

This clone was observed a handful of times. J is TRBJ2-7 and V is TRBV6-5, with unresolved D. The ends were cut back, 8 bases at V and 2 bases at J, with 4 bases in the middle. This CDR3 contains 10 residues. Germline V gene sequence: CDR1 MNHEY, CDR2 SVGAGI. The CDR3, as DNA: TGTGCCAGCGCAACCTACGAGCAGTACTTC. It is translated as CASATYEQYF.